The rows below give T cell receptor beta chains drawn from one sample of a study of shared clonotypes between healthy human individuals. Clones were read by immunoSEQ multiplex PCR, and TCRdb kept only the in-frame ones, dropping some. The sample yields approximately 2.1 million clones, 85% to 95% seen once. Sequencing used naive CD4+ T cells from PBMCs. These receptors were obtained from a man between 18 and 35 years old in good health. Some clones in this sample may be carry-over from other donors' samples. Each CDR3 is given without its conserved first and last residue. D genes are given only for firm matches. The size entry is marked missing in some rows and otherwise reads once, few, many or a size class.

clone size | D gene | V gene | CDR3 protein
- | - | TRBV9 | ASSSRSSVETQY
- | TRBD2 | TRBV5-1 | ASSTGTSGVYNEQF
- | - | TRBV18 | ASSPRGLETQY
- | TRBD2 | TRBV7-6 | ASSLDHHAGTSGSKDEQF
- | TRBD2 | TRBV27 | ASSSRAGDTDTQY
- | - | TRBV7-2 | ASSPGGWQGGRQPQH
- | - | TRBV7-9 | ASSLEGWRTEAF
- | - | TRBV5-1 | ASSLGDPLLVRQF
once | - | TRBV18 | ASSPPPGLGDRYEQY
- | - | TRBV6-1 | ASSEISGTYNEQF
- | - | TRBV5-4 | ASSLRQGLTEAF
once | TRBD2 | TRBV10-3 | AISGLAGNEQF
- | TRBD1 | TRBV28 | ASSPLDRGYFSPLH
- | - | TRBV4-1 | ASSQDRPRGETQY
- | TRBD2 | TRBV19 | ASRTSGSTYEQY
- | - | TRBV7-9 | ASSLAQPGYT
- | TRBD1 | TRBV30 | ASRTGTVQY
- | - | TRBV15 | ATSFYRAPRSAQY
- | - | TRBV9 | ASSLTHGASYNEQF
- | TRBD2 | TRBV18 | ASSPTSGRPEQF
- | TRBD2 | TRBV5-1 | ASSPGGGRETQY
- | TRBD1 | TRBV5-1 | ASRTGRPFETQY
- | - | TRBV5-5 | ASSLLPDSNQETQY
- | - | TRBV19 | ASSRPRRDTEAF
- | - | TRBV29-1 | SVEGRSYGYT
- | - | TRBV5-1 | ASSLDGTGTGELF
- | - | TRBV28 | ASSLPSGTSKETQY
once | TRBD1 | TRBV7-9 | ASSSDRDVYNEQF
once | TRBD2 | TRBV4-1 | ASGFSGIRADTQY
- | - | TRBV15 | ATSRDPSPTYEQY
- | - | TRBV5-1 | ASSFDGGRNTGELF
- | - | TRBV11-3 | ASSLGNRDPYEQY
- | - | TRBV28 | ASSSPENRDTQY
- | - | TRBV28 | ASGTTAAYEQY
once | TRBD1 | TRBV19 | ASSPRTGTWGTQY
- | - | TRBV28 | ASAQQGYEQY
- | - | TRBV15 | ATSRDMIGSARIGQF
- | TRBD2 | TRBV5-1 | ASSLASGANTGELF
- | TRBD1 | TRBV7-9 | ASSPGQGRPQH
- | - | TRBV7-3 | ASSLGAGYTDTQY
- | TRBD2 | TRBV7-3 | ASSSSGTSGGYNEQF
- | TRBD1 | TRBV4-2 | ASSQVLGQGYNEQF
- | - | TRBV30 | AWSEWTAYEQY
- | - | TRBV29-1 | SVEGSPSVRTEQF